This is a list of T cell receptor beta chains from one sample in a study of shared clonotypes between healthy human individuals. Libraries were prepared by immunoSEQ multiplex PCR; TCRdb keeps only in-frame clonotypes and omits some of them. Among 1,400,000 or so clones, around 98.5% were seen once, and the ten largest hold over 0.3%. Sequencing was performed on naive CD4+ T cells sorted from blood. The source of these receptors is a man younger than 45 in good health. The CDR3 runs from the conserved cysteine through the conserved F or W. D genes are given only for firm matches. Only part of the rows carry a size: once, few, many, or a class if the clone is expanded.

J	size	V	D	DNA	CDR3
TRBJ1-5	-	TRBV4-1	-	TGCGCCAGCAGCCAGGCCATCCTGGGGGGGACTGGTGGCTATCAGCCCCAGCATTTT	CASSQAILGGTGGYQPQHF
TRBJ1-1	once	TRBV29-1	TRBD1	TGCAGCGTCACCCAACGGACAGGGTTGGACACTGAAGCTTTCTTT	CSVTQRTGLDTEAFF
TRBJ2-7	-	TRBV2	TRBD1	TGTGCCAGCAGTTCACAGGGGGCAAGTTCCTACGAGCAGTACTTC	CASSSQGASSYEQYF
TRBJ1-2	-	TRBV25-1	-	TGTGCCAGCTCCTACGCATATGGCTACACCTTC	CASSYAYGYTF
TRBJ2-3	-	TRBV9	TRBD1	TGTGCCAGCAGCTTACGACAGGGGGCAGATACGCAGTATTTT	CASSLRQGADTQYF
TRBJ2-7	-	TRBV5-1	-	TGCGCCAGCAGCTTCGGGGGAGCCTACGAGCAGTACTTC	CASSFGGAYEQYF
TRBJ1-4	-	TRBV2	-	TGTGCCAGCAGTGAATCGGGGAAGGCGGCTGTTTCAGCGGTGACAACTAATGAAAAACTGTTTTTT	CASSESGKAAVSAVTTNEKLFF
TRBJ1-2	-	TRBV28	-	TGTGCCAGCAGTTATGGGGGGATTTCTAACTATGGCTACACCTTC	CASSYGGISNYGYTF
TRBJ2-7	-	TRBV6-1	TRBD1	TGTGCCAGCAGTGTAGACAGGGGTTGGGAGGAGCAGTACTTC	CASSVDRGWEEQYF
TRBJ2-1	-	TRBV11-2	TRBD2	TGTGCCAGCAGCTTAAGTCCTAGCGGGATAAGAGGCAATGAGCAGTTCTTC	CASSLSPSGIRGNEQFF
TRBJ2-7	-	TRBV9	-	TGTGCCAGCAGCGTAGCTGCCTCCTACGAGCAGTACTTC	CASSVAASYEQYF
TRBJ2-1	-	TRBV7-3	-	TGTGCCAGCAGCTTAGTCGTCGGAGGTGAGCAGTTCTTC	CASSLVVGGEQFF